The T cell receptor (beta chain) under discussion was sequenced for a study of T cells after yellow fever vaccination (dated by TCRdb to the late 2010s). Regarding the study in general: The SMART-Seq v4 Ultra Low Input RNA kit was used to prepare libraries from fractions with low cell numbers. Two healthy male donors, one aged 18 to 30 and one aged 30 to 39 years, were included in the cohort. Bulk PBMC replicates and cell subsets were isolated from blood drawn at multiple timepoints before and after both primary and secondary immunization. To follow T-cell clones before and after primary and booster YFV17D yellow fever vaccination, bulk TCR alpha and beta repertoires were sequenced over time. Findings and caveats that apply to the study as a whole: A small fraction of clonotypes showed up in both the CD4 and CD8 compartments, probably as a result of convergent recombination. Most clones expanded after primary vaccination (around 97% of CD4 and 88% of CD8) were re-detected after the booster, suggesting that broad memory maintenance occurred. Because the study included only two donors, the extent to which the findings can be generalized is limited. Computational filtering was required because FACS-sorted repertoires could contain abundant contaminating clonotypes from the bulk population. Compared with the primary T-cell response, the secondary T-cell response was faster but weaker, reaching its peak on day 5 rather than on day 15.

The CDR3 spans 14 residues, from the cysteine through the phenylalanine. The kept DNA is CDR3 alone, 42 bases in frame from the first base. Trimming at the junction amounts to 7 bases on V and 0 bases on J, and the germline ends lie 12 bases apart. In the germline V gene (reference sequence), CDR1 corresponds to LNHDA and CDR2 to SQIVND. Sequencing took place on an Illumina NovaSeq 6000. TCR cDNA was synthesized by 5'RACE template switching, which introduced a universal primer site and unique molecular identifiers. Priming for cDNA synthesis came from both the TCR alpha and TCR beta constant segments. Library amplification involved two PCR steps, and the second step added sample barcodes and sequencing adapters. Sequencing of the libraries was done on either Illumina HiSeq 2500 (2x100 bp) or NovaSeq (2x150 bp). The authors processed their data as follows. MIGEC was used to demultiplex reads and collapse the reads into UMI consensus sequences, and MiXCR was used for V(D)J alignment. Vaccine-responding clonotypes were defined with edgeR using replicate PBMC samples, requiring FDR below 0.01 and a log2 fold change above 5 up to day 15. CD4 or CD8 identity was assigned to each bulk clonotype according to whether the clonotype was present at higher abundance in the sequenced CD4 repertoire or the sequenced CD8 repertoire. TCRdb reprocessing: public reads trimmed at Q25 with fastp, clones called with MiXCR, in-frame beta chains kept. Rows merge per CDR3 protein into single entries with the most common DNA and genes. TCRdb, not the authors, supplied the V and J calls. The sample has over 300,000 distinct CDR3 sequences on record, over 4% of them singletons. The ten biggest clones cover around 25% of the sample.

The sample's treatment or condition, from its label and the paper: live attenuated yellow fever vaccine strain. Two biological replicates of bulk PBMCs were collected at each blood-draw timepoint. A standard Ficoll-Paque protocol was used to isolate PBMCs from peripheral blood. TriZol was used to extract RNA from bulk PBMCs, from CD4 and CD8 fractions, and from dextramer-positive and dextramer-negative fractions. This clonotype was counted only a few times. It has no known antigen specificity. Base quality data are lacking; no much larger clone is found one base away. This sample comprised PBMCs, obtained 5 days after the yellow fever booster vaccination. The rearrangement combines TRBV19 with TRBJ1-2; the D segment could be TRBD1, given 6 matching bases. This TCR derives from a man aged 18 to 30 who received the YFV17D yellow fever vaccine. The CDR3 corresponds to CASTRTATNYGYTF. The DNA is as follows: TGTGCCAGTACCCGGACAGCTACTAACTATGGCTACACCTTC.